This TCR beta chain was captured in a study of T cells after yellow fever vaccination. Across the whole study: Fractions low in cell number were prepared with SMART-Seq v4 Ultra Low Input. General study points: Only a minor proportion of clonotypes was detected across both CD4 and CD8 compartments. In post-booster samples, most primary-vaccination clones reappeared (about 96% CD4, 70% to 90% CD8).

For TCR, cDNA came from 5'RACE template switching, which added a universal primer site and UMIs. TCRdb recomputed calls from the 5' RACE reads with MiXCR, one row per CDR3 protein. The sample gives some 350,000 distinct CDR3 sequences, approximately 4% of which show up once; around 24% is in the top ten. CDR3 length: 14 residues. Germline values: CDR1 SGHTA, CDR2 FQGNSA. Trimming removed 1 base at V and 3 bases at J, with 9 bases between. Worth noting for this clonotype: The antigen is undetermined.

This TCR came from a man younger than 30 who received the YFV17D yellow fever vaccine. J is TRBJ1-1 and V is TRBV7-2; weak D call: TRBD1 (5 bases). This specimen consisted of PBMCs, obtained 5 days after the yellow fever booster vaccination. The CDR3: CASSLEQGYTEAFF. In DNA, the CDR3 is TGTGCCAGCAGCTTAGAGCAGGGTTACACTGAAGCTTTCTTT.